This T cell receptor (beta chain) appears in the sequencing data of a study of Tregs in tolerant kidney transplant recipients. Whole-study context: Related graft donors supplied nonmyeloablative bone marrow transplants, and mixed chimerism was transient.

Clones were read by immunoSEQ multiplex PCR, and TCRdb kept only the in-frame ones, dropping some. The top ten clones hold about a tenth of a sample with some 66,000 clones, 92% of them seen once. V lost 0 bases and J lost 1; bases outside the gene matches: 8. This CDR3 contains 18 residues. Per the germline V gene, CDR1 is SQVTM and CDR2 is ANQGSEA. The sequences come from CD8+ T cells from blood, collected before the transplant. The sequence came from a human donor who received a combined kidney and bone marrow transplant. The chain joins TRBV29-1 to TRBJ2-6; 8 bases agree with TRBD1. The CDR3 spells CSVEDLGDRNSGANVLTF. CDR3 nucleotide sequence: TGCAGCGTTGAAGATCTGGGGGACAGGAATTCTGGGGCCAACGTCCTGACTTTC.